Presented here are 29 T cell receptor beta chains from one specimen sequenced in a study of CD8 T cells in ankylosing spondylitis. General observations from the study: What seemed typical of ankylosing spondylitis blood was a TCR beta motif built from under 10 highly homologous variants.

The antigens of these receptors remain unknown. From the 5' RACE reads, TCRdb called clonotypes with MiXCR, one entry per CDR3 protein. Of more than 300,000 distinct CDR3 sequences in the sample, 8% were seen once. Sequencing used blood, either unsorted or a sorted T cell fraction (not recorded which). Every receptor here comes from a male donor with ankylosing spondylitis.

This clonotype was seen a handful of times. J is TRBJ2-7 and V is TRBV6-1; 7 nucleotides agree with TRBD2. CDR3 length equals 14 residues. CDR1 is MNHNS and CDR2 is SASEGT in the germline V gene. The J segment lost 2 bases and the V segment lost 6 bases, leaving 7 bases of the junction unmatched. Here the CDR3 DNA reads TGTGCCAGCAGGGATGGGAGGGCCGCCTACGAGCAGTACTTC. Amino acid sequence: CASRDGRAAYEQYF.

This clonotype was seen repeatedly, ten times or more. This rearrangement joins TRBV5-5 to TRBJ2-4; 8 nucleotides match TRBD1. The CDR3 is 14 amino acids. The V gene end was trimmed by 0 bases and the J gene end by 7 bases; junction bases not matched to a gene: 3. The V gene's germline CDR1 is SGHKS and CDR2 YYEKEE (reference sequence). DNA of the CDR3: TGTGCCAGCAGCTTGGCAGGGGGCGAGAACATTCAGTACTTC. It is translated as CASSLAGGENIQYF.

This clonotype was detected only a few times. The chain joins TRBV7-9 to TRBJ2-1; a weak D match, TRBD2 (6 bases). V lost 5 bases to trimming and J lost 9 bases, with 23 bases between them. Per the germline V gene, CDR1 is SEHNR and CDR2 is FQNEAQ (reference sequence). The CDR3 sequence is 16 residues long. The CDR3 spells CASSITHYQGLPEQFF. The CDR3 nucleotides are TGTGCCAGCAGCATCACACACTATCAGGGACTGCCTGAGCAGTTCTTC.

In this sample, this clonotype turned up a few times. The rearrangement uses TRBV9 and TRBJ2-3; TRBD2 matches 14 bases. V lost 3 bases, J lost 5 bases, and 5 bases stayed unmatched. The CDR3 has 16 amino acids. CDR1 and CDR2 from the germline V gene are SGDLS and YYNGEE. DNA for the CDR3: TGTGCCAGCAGCGAAGTGGGACTAGCGGGAGTAGATACGCAGTATTTT. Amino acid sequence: CASSEVGLAGVDTQYF.

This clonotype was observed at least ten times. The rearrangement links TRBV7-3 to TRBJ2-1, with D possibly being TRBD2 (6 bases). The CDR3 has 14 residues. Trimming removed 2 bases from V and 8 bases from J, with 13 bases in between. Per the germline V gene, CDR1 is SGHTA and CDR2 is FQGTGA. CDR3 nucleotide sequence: TGTGCCAGCAGCTTAGGGCTAGCTAGCGATGAGCAGTTCTTC. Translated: CASSLGLASDEQFF.

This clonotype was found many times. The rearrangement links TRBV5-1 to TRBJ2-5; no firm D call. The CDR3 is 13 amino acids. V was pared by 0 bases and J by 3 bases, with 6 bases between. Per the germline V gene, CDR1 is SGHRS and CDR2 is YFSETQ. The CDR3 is CASSLVREETQYF. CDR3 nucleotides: TGCGCCAGCAGCTTGGTTAGGGAAGAGACCCAGTACTTC.

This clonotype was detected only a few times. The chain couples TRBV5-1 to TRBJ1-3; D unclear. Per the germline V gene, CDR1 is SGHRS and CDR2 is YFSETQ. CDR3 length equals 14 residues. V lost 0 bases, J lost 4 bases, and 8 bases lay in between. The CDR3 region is CASSLEATGNTIYF. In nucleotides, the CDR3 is TGCGCCAGCAGCTTGGAGGCTACCGGAAACACCATATATTTT.

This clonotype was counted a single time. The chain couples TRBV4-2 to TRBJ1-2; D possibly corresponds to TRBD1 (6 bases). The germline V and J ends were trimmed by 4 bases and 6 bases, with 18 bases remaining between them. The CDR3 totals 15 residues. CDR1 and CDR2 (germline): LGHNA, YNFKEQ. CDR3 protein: CASSPRGGLSDGYTF. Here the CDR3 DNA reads TGTGCCAGCAGCCCACGAGGGGGGTTATCTGATGGCTACACCTTC.

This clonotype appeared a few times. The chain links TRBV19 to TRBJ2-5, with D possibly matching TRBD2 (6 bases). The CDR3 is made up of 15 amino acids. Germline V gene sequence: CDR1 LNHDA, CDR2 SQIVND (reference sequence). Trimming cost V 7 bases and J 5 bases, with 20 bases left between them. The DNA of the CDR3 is TGTGCCAGTACCGATAGCGGTAGGACCTGGGAGACCCAGTACTTC. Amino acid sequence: CASTDSGRTWETQYF.

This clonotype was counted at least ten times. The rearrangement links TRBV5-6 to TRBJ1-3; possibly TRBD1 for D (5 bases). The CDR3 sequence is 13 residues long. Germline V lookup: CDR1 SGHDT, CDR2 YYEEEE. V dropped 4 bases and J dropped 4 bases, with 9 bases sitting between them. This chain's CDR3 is CASSRGDGNTIYF. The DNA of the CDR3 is TGTGCCAGCAGCCGGGGGGACGGAAACACCATATATTTT.

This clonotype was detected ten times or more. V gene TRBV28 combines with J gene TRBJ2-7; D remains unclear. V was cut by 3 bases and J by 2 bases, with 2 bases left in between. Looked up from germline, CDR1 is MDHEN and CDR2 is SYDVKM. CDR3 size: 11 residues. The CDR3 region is CASSLTYEQYF. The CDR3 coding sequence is TGTGCCAGCAGTTTGACCTACGAGCAGTACTTC.

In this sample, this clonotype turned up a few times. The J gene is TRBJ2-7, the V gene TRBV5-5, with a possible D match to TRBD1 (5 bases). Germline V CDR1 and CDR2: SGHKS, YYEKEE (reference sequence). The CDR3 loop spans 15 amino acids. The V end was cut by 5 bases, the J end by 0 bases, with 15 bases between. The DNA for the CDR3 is TGTGCCAGCAGTTTGACAGATATGACCTCCTACGAGCAGTACTTC. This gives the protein CASSLTDMTSYEQYF.

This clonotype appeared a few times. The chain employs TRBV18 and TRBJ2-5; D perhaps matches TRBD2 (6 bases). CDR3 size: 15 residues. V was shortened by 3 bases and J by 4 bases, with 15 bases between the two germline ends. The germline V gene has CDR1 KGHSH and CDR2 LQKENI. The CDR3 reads CASSPPRGKAETQYF. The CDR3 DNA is TGTGCCAGCTCACCCCCCCGCGGGAAGGCAGAGACCCAGTACTTC.

The DNA of the CDR3 is TGTGCCAGCAGCCAGGGGACAGGGGTCGATCAGCCCCAGCATTTT. This gives the protein CASSQGTGVDQPQHF. This chain links TRBV7-9 with TRBJ1-5, with TRBD1 matching over 10 bases. Germline V gives CDR1 SEHNR, CDR2 FQNEAQ (reference sequence). The CDR3 extends over 15 amino acids. The V gene end was trimmed by 5 bases and the J gene end by 5 bases; junction bases not matched to a gene: 6.

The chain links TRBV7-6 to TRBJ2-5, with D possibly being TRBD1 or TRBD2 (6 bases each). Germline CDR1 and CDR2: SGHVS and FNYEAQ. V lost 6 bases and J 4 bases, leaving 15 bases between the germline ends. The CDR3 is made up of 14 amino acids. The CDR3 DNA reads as TGTGCCAGCAGTGCAGGGGACTTCTTAGAGACCCAGTACTTC. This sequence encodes CASSAGDFLETQYF. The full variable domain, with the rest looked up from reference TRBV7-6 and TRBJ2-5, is GAGVSQSPRYKVTKRGQDVALRCDPISGHVSLYWYRQALGQGPEFLTYFNYEAQQDKSGLPNDRFSAERPEGSISTLTIQRTEQRDSAMYRCASSAGDFLETQYFGPGTRLLVL.

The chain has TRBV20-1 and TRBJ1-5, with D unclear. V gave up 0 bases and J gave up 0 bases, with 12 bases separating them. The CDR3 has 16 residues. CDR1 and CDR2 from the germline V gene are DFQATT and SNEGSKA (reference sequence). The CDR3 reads CSARDLRAVSNQPQHF. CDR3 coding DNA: TGCAGTGCTAGAGATCTAAGGGCAGTTAGCAATCAGCCCCAGCATTTT.

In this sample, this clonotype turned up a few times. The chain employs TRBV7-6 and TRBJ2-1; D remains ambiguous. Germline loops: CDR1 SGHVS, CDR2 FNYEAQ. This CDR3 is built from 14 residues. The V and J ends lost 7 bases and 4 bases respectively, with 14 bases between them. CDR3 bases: TGTGCCAGCATCCCAGCTGATATTTACAATGAGCAGTTCTTC. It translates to CASIPADIYNEQFF. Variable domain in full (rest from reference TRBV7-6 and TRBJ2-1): GAGVSQSPRYKVTKRGQDVALRCDPISGHVSLYWYRQALGQGPEFLTYFNYEAQQDKSGLPNDRFSAERPEGSISTLTIQRTEQRDSAMYRCASIPADIYNEQFFGPGTRLTVL.

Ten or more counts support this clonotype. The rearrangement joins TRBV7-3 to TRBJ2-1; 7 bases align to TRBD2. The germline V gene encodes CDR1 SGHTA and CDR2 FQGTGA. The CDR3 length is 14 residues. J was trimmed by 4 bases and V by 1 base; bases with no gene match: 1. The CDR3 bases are TGTGCCAGCAGCTTAATCGGGGGGTACAATGAGCAGTTCTTC. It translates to CASSLIGGYNEQFF.

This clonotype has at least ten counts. The CDR3 loop reads CASGTRGNQPQHF. The CDR3 DNA follows: TGTGCCAGCGGGACCAGGGGGAACCAGCCCCAGCATTTT. This chain links TRBV7-2 with TRBJ1-5; 7 bases fit TRBD1. This CDR3 contains 13 residues. V gave up 8 bases and J gave up 7 bases; unmatched junction bases: 8. Germline V lookup: CDR1 SGHTA, CDR2 FQGNSA.

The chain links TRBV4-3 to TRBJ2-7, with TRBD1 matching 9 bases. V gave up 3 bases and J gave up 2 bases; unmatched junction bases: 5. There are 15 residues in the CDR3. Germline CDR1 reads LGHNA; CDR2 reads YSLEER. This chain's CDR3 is CASSQRQGGPYEQYF. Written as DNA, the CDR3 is TGCGCCAGCAGCCAGAGACAGGGGGGACCCTACGAGCAGTACTTC.

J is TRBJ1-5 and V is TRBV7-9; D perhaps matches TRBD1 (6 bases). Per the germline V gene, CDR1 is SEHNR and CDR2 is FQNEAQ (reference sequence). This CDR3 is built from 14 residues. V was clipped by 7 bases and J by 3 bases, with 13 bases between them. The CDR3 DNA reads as TGTGCCAGCACCCAAGGGGGAGACAATCAGCCCCAGCATTTT. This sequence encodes CASTQGGDNQPQHF.

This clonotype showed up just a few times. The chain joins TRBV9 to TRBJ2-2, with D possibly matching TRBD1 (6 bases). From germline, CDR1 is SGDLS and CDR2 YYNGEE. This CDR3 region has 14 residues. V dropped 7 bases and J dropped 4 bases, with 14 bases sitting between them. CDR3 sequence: CASGKGTITGELFF. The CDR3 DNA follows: TGTGCCAGCGGTAAGGGGACAATCACCGGGGAGCTGTTTTTT.

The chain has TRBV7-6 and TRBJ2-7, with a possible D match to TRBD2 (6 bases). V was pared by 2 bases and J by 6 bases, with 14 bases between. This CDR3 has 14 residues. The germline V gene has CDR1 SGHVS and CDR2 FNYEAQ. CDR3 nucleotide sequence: TGTGCCAGCAGCTTATTTTCGGGGGTCCGCGAGCAGTACTTC. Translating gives CASSLFSGVREQYF.

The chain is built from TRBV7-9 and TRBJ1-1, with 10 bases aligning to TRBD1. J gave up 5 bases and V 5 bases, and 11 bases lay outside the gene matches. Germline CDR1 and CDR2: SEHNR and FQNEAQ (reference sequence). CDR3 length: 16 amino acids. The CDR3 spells CASSVGQGGWITEAFF. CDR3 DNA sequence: TGTGCCAGCAGCGTCGGACAGGGGGGTTGGATAACTGAAGCTTTCTTT. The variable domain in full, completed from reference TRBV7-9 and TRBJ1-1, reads DTGVSQNPRHKITKRGQNVTFRCDPISEHNRLYWYRQTLGQGPEFLTYFQNEAQLEKSRLLSDRFSAERPKGSFSTLEIQRTEQGDSAMYLCASSVGQGGWITEAFFGQGTRLTVV.

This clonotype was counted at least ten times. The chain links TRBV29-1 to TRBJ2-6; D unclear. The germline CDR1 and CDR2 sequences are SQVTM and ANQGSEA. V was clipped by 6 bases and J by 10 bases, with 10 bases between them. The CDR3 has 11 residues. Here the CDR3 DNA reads TGCAGCGTCGTGACGCGGAACGTCCTGACTTTC. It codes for CSVVTRNVLTF.

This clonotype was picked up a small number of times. The CDR3 is CASSQVGEGVYTEAFF. The CDR3, as DNA: TGTGCCAGCAGCCAAGTAGGGGAAGGGGTGTACACTGAAGCTTTCTTT. The chain joins TRBV4-2 to TRBJ1-1, with D perhaps matching TRBD1 (5 bases). Germline V gene data show CDR1 as LGHNA and CDR2 as YNFKEQ. The V end lost 1 base, the J end lost 3 bases, and 15 bases lay between the germline ends. The CDR3 is made up of 16 amino acids.

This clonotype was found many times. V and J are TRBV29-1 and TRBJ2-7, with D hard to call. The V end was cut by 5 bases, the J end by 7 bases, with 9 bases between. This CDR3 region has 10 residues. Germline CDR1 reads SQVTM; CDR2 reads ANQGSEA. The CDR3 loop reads CSVRDPEQYF. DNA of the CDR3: TGCAGCGTTAGAGACCCAGAGCAGTACTTC.

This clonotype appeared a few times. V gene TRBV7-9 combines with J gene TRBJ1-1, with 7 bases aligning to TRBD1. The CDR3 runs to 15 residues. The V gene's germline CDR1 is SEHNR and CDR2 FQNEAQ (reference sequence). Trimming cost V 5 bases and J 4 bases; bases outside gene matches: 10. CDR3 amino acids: CASSLPTGEGTEAFF. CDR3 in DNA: TGTGCCAGCAGCCTCCCCACAGGGGAAGGCACTGAAGCTTTCTTT.

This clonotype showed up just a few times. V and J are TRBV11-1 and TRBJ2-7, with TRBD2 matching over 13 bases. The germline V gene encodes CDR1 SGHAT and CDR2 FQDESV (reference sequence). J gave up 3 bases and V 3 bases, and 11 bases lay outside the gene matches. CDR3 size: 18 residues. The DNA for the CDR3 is TGTGCCAGCAGCTTGGGACTAGCGGGGACCTGGGAGGTCTACGAGCAGTACTTC. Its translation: CASSLGLAGTWEVYEQYF. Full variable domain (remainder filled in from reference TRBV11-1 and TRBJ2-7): EAEVAQSPRYKITEKSQAVAFWCDPISGHATLYWYRQILGQGPELLVQFQDESVVDDSQLPKDRFSAERLKGVDSTLKIQPAELGDSAMYLCASSLGLAGTWEVYEQYFGPGTRLTVT.